Listed here are 23 T cell receptor beta chains from one sample, sequenced in a study of T cell repertoires in cytomegalovirus infection. TCRdb re-called the reads through MiXCR, storing one row per CDR3 protein. This table holds about 130,000 distinct CDR3 sequences, 32% found once. Their antigen targets remain unknown. Sequencing was performed on CD8+ T cells from cultured PBMCs, taken from culture after CMV antigen stimulation. These receptors originate from a human donor in good health (CMV status not recorded). Some clones in this sample may be carry-over from other donors' samples.

The table lists this clonotype with a few counts. V and J are TRBV4-1 and TRBJ2-2, with D uncertain. V lost 1 base, J lost 6 bases, and 12 bases lay in between. The length of the CDR3 is 15 residues. Germline CDR1 reads MGHRA; CDR2 reads YSYEKL. CDR3 DNA sequence: TGCGCCAGCAGCCAAGTGTTTGCGGATTCCGGGGAGCTGTTTTTT. Translated: CASSQVFADSGELFF.

This clonotype was picked up a small number of times. This chain links TRBV11-2 with TRBJ2-3, with a tentative D call TRBD2 (6 bases). The germline V gene has CDR1 SGHAT and CDR2 FQNNGV. V dropped 5 bases and J dropped 2 bases, with 20 bases sitting between them. The CDR3 contains 17 residues. The CDR3 spells CASSRHGTPEFTDTQYF. In DNA form, the CDR3 reads TGTGCCAGCAGCCGTCACGGGACTCCTGAGTTCACAGATACGCAGTATTTT.

The chain links TRBV7-6 to TRBJ2-3; the match to TRBD1 covers 7 bases. CDR3 size: 17 residues. The J segment lost 5 bases and the V segment lost 2 bases, leaving 13 bases of the junction unmatched. Germline V gives CDR1 SGHVS, CDR2 FNYEAQ. The CDR3 DNA follows: TGTGCCAGCAGCTTAACCCTCAGGGGGAGCTCAGAAGATACGCAGTATTTT. It codes for CASSLTLRGSSEDTQYF.

V gene TRBV4-1 combines with J gene TRBJ2-7; perhaps TRBD1 as D (6 bases). Germline CDR1 is MGHRA and CDR2 is YSYEKL. Trimming took off 3 bases at V and 4 bases at J, with 22 bases between the two ends. The CDR3 runs 17 residues. CDR3 bases: TGCGCCAGCAGCCATTCCGGACCCGACATGGGGGCTTACGAGCAGTACTTC. This sequence encodes CASSHSGPDMGAYEQYF.

This chain links TRBV6-5 with TRBJ1-1, with D unclear. V lost 0 bases and J 1 base, leaving 3 bases between the germline ends. This CDR3 is built from 13 residues. Germline V gene sequence: CDR1 MNHEY, CDR2 SVGAGI. In DNA, the CDR3 is TGTGCCAGCAGTTACTCCAGGAACACTGAAGCTTTCTTT. This translates into CASSYSRNTEAFF.

The chain is built from TRBV12-3 or TRBV12-4 and TRBJ2-7, with 9 bases aligning to TRBD2. The trim removed 3 bases at V and 5 bases at J, leaving 5 bases unmatched. This CDR3 is 14 amino acids long. CDR3 DNA sequence: TGTGCCAGCAGTTTCGGGACTAGCACCGACGAGCAGTACTTC. Its translation: CASSFGTSTDEQYF.

The chain has TRBV5-5 and TRBJ2-1; D perhaps matches TRBD2 (6 bases). The CDR3 extends over 15 amino acids. Trimming shortened V by 4 bases and J by 7 bases, and 18 bases separated the two germline ends. Germline V gives CDR1 SGHKS, CDR2 YYEKEE (reference sequence). DNA for the CDR3: TGTGCCAGCAGCCGCAGGACTACCCCTTCGAATGAGCAGTTCTTC. Amino acids: CASSRRTTPSNEQFF.

This rearrangement joins TRBV10-3 to TRBJ1-4; no firm D call. The V end was cut by 3 bases, the J end by 0 bases, with 11 bases between. This CDR3 has 16 residues. CDR1 and CDR2 from the germline V gene are ENHRY and SYGVKD. The CDR3 loop reads CAISDLDGPTNEKLFF. In DNA, the CDR3 is TGTGCCATCAGTGACCTGGACGGACCAACTAATGAAAAACTGTTTTTT.

The genes are TRBV6-5 and TRBJ2-7, with TRBD1 identical over 10 bases. The CDR3 consists of 13 residues. Germline values: CDR1 MNHEY, CDR2 SVGAGI. Trimming cost V 6 bases and J 5 bases; bases outside gene matches: 4. CDR3 DNA sequence: TGTGCCAGCAGCACGACAGGGGGCAACGAGCAGTACTTC. Translating it yields CASSTTGGNEQYF.

This rearrangement joins TRBV5-5 to TRBJ2-1; the D is unclear. The CDR3 runs 17 residues. Trimming stripped 1 base from V and 5 bases from J, with 19 bases between. In germline, CDR1 is SGHKS, CDR2 YYEKEE (reference sequence). The CDR3 region has the DNA TGTGCCAGCAGCTTGTTGCCCGAGCTAGGGTCGAACAATGAGCAGTTCTTC. Its protein is CASSLLPELGSNNEQFF.

J is TRBJ2-1 and V is TRBV5-4, with 7 bases aligning to TRBD2. The CDR3 contains 13 residues. V was clipped by 6 bases and J by 6 bases; unmatched bases: 6. The germline gives CDR1 SGHNT, CDR2 YYREEE (reference sequence). CDR3 residues: CASTLAGSNEQFF. CDR3 coding DNA: TGTGCCAGCACCTTAGCGGGCTCCAATGAGCAGTTCTTC.

This chain links TRBV10-3 with TRBJ1-2; D call uncertain. V gave up 3 bases and J gave up 3 bases, with 8 bases separating them. The germline gives CDR1 ENHRY, CDR2 SYGVKD. CDR3 length equals 13 residues. The CDR3: CAISEGRHYGYTF. The CDR3 coding sequence is TGTGCCATCAGTGAAGGACGGCACTATGGCTACACCTTC.

The rearrangement joins TRBV27 to TRBJ2-7; a weak D match, TRBD1 (6 bases). Between the trimmed V and J ends, which lost 0 bases and 5 bases, there was a span of 17 bases. The CDR3 sequence is 16 residues long. CDR1 is MNHEY and CDR2 is SMNVEV in the germline V gene (reference sequence). Written as DNA, the CDR3 is TGTGCCAGCAGTTTATCAGGGACATGGGCGCGAAACGAGCAGTACTTC. Protein sequence: CASSLSGTWARNEQYF.

This clonotype was seen ten or more times. The rearrangement joins TRBV7-6 to TRBJ2-3; a possible D gene is TRBD2 (5 bases). Germline values: CDR1 SGHVS, CDR2 FNYEAQ. V dropped 6 bases and J dropped 0 bases, with 13 bases sitting between them. The length of the CDR3 is 15 residues. The CDR3 sequence is CASRLEASSTDTQYF. The CDR3 DNA sequence: TGTGCCAGCAGATTGGAGGCTTCTAGCACAGATACGCAGTATTTT.

The V and J genes are TRBV28 and TRBJ2-1; tentative D call: TRBD1 (6 bases). Germline V gene lookup returns CDR1 MDHEN and CDR2 SYDVKM. The CDR3 runs 16 residues. Trimming took off 7 bases at V and 0 bases at J, with 16 bases between the two ends. The CDR3 region is CASNSWADSSYNEQFF. In nucleotides, the CDR3 is TGTGCCAGCAACTCTTGGGCGGACAGCTCCTACAATGAGCAGTTCTTC.

In this sample, this clonotype turned up a few times. The rearrangement joins TRBV7-9 to TRBJ2-7; 7 bases line up with TRBD2. The CDR3 contains 14 residues. Per germline, CDR1 SEHNR and CDR2 FQNEAQ (reference sequence). Losses at the gene ends were 5 bases for V and 4 bases for J; bases not matched to a gene: 8. The CDR3 DNA sequence: TGTGCCAGCAGCCCACGGGGGGAATTATACGAGCAGTACTTC. Its translation is CASSPRGELYEQYF.

This clonotype was recorded a few times. The chain uses TRBV4-1 and TRBJ2-7; D remains unclear. Looked up from germline, CDR1 is MGHRA and CDR2 is YSYEKL. This CDR3 contains 15 residues. The V and J ends lost 4 bases and 2 bases respectively, with 15 bases between them. CDR3 protein: CASSLTDGSPYEQYF. CDR3 DNA sequence: TGCGCCAGCAGCCTAACCGACGGATCCCCCTACGAGCAGTACTTC.

In its sample, this clonotype was seen many times. V usage is TRBV7-9 and J usage is TRBJ2-7, with no clear D. V was shortened by 2 bases and J by 7 bases, with 9 bases between the two germline ends. The CDR3 contains 12 residues. CDR1 and CDR2 from the germline V gene are SEHNR and FQNEAQ (reference sequence). CDR3 nucleotides: TGTGCCAGCAGCTTATTAAACGCAGAGCAGTACTTC. Its translation is CASSLLNAEQYF.

The table lists this clonotype with a few counts. This rearrangement joins TRBV4-1 to TRBJ1-2; D unclear. Germline CDR1 reads MGHRA; CDR2 reads YSYEKL. V shed 4 bases and J shed 4 bases, with 16 bases lying between them. The CDR3 covers 15 residues. This chain's CDR3 is CASSPAEVFGYGYTF. In DNA, the CDR3 is TGCGCCAGCAGCCCAGCAGAGGTCTTTGGCTATGGCTACACCTTC.

The CDR3 region is CASAGRGVSNQPQHF. The CDR3 region has the DNA TGTGCCAGCGCCGGACGGGGCGTAAGCAATCAGCCCCAGCATTTT. The chain is built from TRBV27 and TRBJ1-5; TRBD1 might be the D (5 bases). Between the trimmed V and J ends, which lost 8 bases and 1 base, there was a span of 15 bases. Per germline, CDR1 MNHEY and CDR2 SMNVEV (reference sequence). The CDR3 has 15 amino acids.

Details on this clonotype: This likely comes from a read error, as the CDR3 has no conserved phenylalanine or tryptophan at its end. The gene calls are TRBV11-3 and TRBJ1-2; 10 bases map to TRBD1. Germline CDR1 reads SGHNT; CDR2 reads YENEEA. This CDR3 comprises 14 residues. J lost 7 bases, V lost 7 bases, and 9 bases had no gene match. The DNA for the CDR3 is TGTGCCAGCACCCCGGGGGACAGGGGACGTGGCTACACCTCC. Translated: CASTPGDRGRGYTS.

This clonotype occurred many times. This chain connects TRBV7-9 to TRBJ2-7; TRBD1 aligns across 8 bases. Looked up from germline, CDR1 is SEHNR and CDR2 is FQNEAQ (reference sequence). This CDR3 is built from 13 residues. Trimming removed 5 bases from V and 5 bases from J; junction bases left unmatched: 5. CDR3 DNA sequence: TGTGCCAGCAGCGAGGGACAGGCTGACGAGCAGTACTTC. Its protein product is CASSEGQADEQYF.

This clonotype was observed a handful of times. The V gene is TRBV4-1, the J gene TRBJ2-5; 7 bases map to TRBD2. Germline trimming cut 2 bases from V and 8 bases from J; bases unmatched to any gene: 8. The germline V gene has CDR1 MGHRA and CDR2 YSYEKL. The CDR3 is 14 amino acids. In DNA form, the CDR3 reads TGCGCCAGCAGCCAACTCGTGGGGGGGGGAACCCAGTACTTC. Translating it yields CASSQLVGGGTQYF.